The source of this TCR beta chain is a study of blood T cell repertoires in COVID-19. On the study more broadly: Collection of acute and convalescent COVID-19 samples took place in the United States, Italy and Spain. Sources were T cells, B-cell-depleted T cells, or PBMCs; the material itself was cDNA or gDNA.

Per the study methods: Nucleated cell counts were estimated from reference gene primer amplification. Assay: immunoSEQ multiplex PCR; the TCRdb copy retains only in-frame clones and omits some. D and trimming were read from the DNA, whereas the V and J calls and clone size are those reported in that table. The sample lists around 21,000 clones, 84% occurring once. V was cut by 6 bases and J by 2 bases, with 13 bases left in between. The CDR3 has 15 residues. From germline, CDR1 is MNHNY and CDR2 SVGAGI (reference sequence). J is TRBJ2-2 and V is TRBV6-6; possibly TRBD2 for D (6 bases). The specimen sequenced was peripheral blood. The receptor's source is a man aged 40-49 years with acute or convalescent COVID-19. CDR3 protein: CASREGPLNTGELFF. DNA of the CDR3: TGTGCCAGCAGGGAGGGACCCCTAAACACCGGGGAGCTGTTTTTT.